This T cell receptor beta chain was recovered during a study of blood T cell repertoires in COVID-19. Data came from immunoSEQ multiplex PCR; TCRdb stores just in-frame clones and leaves some out. Here the sample spans about 230,000 clones, 81% being singletons. The germline CDR1 and CDR2 sequences are MGHDK and SYGVNS. V dropped 3 bases and J dropped 0 bases, with 9 bases sitting between them. The CDR3 is 15 amino acids. Sequencing was performed on peripheral blood. The receptor was derived from a woman older than 75 with acute or convalescent COVID-19. The chain couples TRBV25-1 to TRBJ1-3; unclear D gene. The CDR3 DNA reads as TGTGCCAGCAGTGATTATTCCGGCTCTGGAAACACCATATATTTT. Amino acid sequence: CASSDYSGSGNTIYF.